This T cell receptor beta chain originates from a study of blood T cell repertoires in COVID-19. Looking at the study overall: T cells, B-cell-depleted T cells, or PBMCs provided the cDNA or gDNA that served as material.

TCRdb's copy holds only in-frame clones and misses some; the assay was immunoSEQ multiplex PCR. The data hold 84,000 or so clones, with around four fifths observed a single time. Germline assignment: CDR1 KGHDR and CDR2 SFDVKD. Losses at the gene ends were 8 bases for V and 15 bases for J; bases not matched to a gene: 11. The CDR3 loop spans 12 amino acids. This chain joins TRBV24-1 and TRBJ2-3, with 9 bases aligning to TRBD1. The material sequenced was peripheral blood. The receptor was isolated from a man older than 75 with active or convalescent COVID-19. Here the CDR3 DNA reads TGTGCCACCACCGAACCGGGACAGGGTCAATATTTT. Protein product: CATTEPGQGQYF.